The 19 T cell receptor beta chains given below trace back to one sample, sequenced in a study of shared clonotypes between healthy human individuals. Sequenced by immunoSEQ multiplex PCR; TCRdb stores in-frame clones only, minus some. The repertoire holds some 2,000,000 clones, with roughly 96% as singletons. Sequenced sample: naive CD4+ T cells sorted from blood. Regarding subset: CD45RA+ positively selected. The receptors were gathered from a man aged 18-30 years in good health.

The gene calls are TRBV10-2 and TRBJ1-1; maybe TRBD1 (5 bases). Trimming left V 4 bases short and J 0 bases short, with 12 bases between. The germline CDR1 and CDR2 sequences are WSHSY and SAAADI. The CDR3 contains 15 residues. DNA of the CDR3: TGCGCCAGCAGTGCCGAAGGGGCGGTGAACACTGAAGCTTTCTTT. It yields the protein CASSAEGAVNTEAFF.

V gene TRBV5-1 combines with J gene TRBJ2-3; D may be TRBD1 (6 bases). Germline loops: CDR1 SGHRS, CDR2 YFSETQ. This CDR3 has 16 residues. Between the trimmed V and J ends, which lost 0 bases and 0 bases, there was a span of 11 bases. CDR3 in DNA: TGCGCCAGCAGCTTGGCCCTGGGGGCAAGCACAGATACGCAGTATTTT. It translates to CASSLALGASTDTQYF.

The V and J genes are TRBV18 and TRBJ2-1; D is possibly TRBD2 (6 bases). Germline CDR1 is KGHSH and CDR2 is LQKENI. V lost 3 bases and J lost 5, with 11 bases in between. The CDR3 totals 14 residues. The CDR3 is CASSPPLANNEQFF. DNA of the CDR3: TGTGCCAGCTCACCTCCGCTAGCGAACAATGAGCAGTTCTTC.

This sequence joins TRBV28 and TRBJ2-5, with 7 bases lining up with TRBD1. V trimming: 4 bases; J trimming: 13 bases; junction bases outside the gene matches: 9. CDR1 and CDR2 (germline): MDHEN, SYDVKM. The CDR3 extends over 12 amino acids. The chain's CDR3 is CASSSDRVGRYF. CDR3 sequence (DNA): TGTGCCAGCAGTTCCGACAGGGTAGGGCGGTACTTC.

To note about this clone: Other DNA variants within this sample encode the same CDR3. This chain uses TRBV7-2 with TRBJ1-1; D gene unclear. CDR3 length equals 14 residues. V was clipped by 5 bases and J by 1 base, with 11 bases between them. The V gene's germline CDR1 is SGHTA and CDR2 FQGNSA. CDR3 bases: TGTGCCAGCAGCCTTCTGAGGGAGAACACTGAAGCTTTCTTT. As protein: CASSLLRENTEAFF.

J is TRBJ2-2 and V is TRBV7-2, with D possibly matching TRBD2 (5 bases). CDR3 length: 14 amino acids. Trimming pared 5 bases from V and 4 bases from J, leaving 11 bases between. The germline gives CDR1 SGHTA, CDR2 FQGNSA. This CDR3 is CASSPGLPTGELFF. Here the CDR3 DNA reads TGTGCCAGCAGCCCCGGACTCCCCACCGGGGAGCTGTTTTTT.

This sequence joins TRBV6-1 and TRBJ1-5; 10 nucleotides align to TRBD1. CDR1 is MNHNS, CDR2 SASEGT, per germline. CDR3 length: 13 amino acids. J was trimmed by 6 bases and V by 8 bases; bases with no gene match: 4. Written as DNA, the CDR3 is TGTGCCAGCCTTGGACAGGGGGTTCAGCCCCAGCATTTT. Protein: CASLGQGVQPQHF.

The chain employs TRBV5-6 and TRBJ1-5; TRBD1 matches 7 bases. J lost 2 bases, V lost 5 bases, and 4 bases had no gene match. The CDR3 loop spans 14 amino acids. Germline lookup yields CDR1 SGHDT and CDR2 YYEEEE. The CDR3 loop reads CASRHGQGNQPQHF. The CDR3 DNA sequence: TGTGCCAGCAGGCACGGACAGGGCAATCAGCCCCAGCATTTT.

The V call is TRBV28, the J call TRBJ1-6; D gene ambiguous. Germline-derived CDR1 and CDR2 are MDHEN and SYDVKM. The CDR3 covers 15 residues. The germline V and J ends were trimmed by 6 bases and 5 bases, with 14 bases remaining between them. CDR3 coding DNA: TGTGCCAGCAGAGCCTCGGACGGAAATAATTCACCCCTCCACTTT. Amino acid sequence: CASRASDGNNSPLHF.

This chain links TRBV7-2 with TRBJ2-5; no definite D call. Trimming shortened V by 7 bases and J by 3 bases, and 15 bases separated the two germline ends. The CDR3 is made up of 14 amino acids. Germline V gene data show CDR1 as SGHTA and CDR2 as FQGNSA. The CDR3 here is CASTRRGWEETQYF. The CDR3 region has the DNA TGTGCCAGCACTCGCAGAGGATGGGAAGAGACCCAGTACTTC.

This chain joins TRBV7-9 and TRBJ1-4; 8 nucleotides align to TRBD1. The J segment lost 7 bases and the V segment lost 4 bases, leaving 5 bases of the junction unmatched. CDR1 SEHNR and CDR2 FQNEAQ come from the germline V gene (reference sequence). This CDR3 is 14 amino acids long. CDR3 amino acids: CASSYRDRIEKLFF. Written as DNA, the CDR3 is TGTGCCAGCAGCTACCGGGACAGGATTGAAAAACTGTTTTTT. Using reference TRBV7-9 and TRBJ1-4 for the parts outside the CDR3, the full variable domain is DTGVSQNPRHKITKRGQNVTFRCDPISEHNRLYWYRQTLGQGPEFLTYFQNEAQLEKSRLLSDRFSAERPKGSFSTLEIQRTEQGDSAMYLCASSYRDRIEKLFFGSGTQLSVL.

A single count supports this clone. In the same sample, other DNA sequences code for this CDR3. This chain links TRBV6-5 with TRBJ2-1; 11 positions agree with TRBD2. Germline CDR1 reads MNHEY; CDR2 reads SVGAGI. Unmatched junction bases numbered 3, after V lost 6 bases and J lost 5 bases. CDR3 length: 14 amino acids. The CDR3 sequence: CASRPGLADNEQFF. The CDR3 region has the DNA TGTGCCAGCAGGCCGGGACTAGCGGACAATGAGCAGTTCTTC.

The chain couples TRBV27 to TRBJ2-2; TRBD1 agrees at 12 bases. V lost 7 bases to trimming and J lost 6 bases; unmatched junction nucleotides: 12. Germline V lookup: CDR1 MNHEY, CDR2 SMNVEV (reference sequence). The CDR3 consists of 17 residues. The CDR3 nucleotides read TGTGCCAGCACCCTTACCCCGGGACAGGGGGCCCCCGGGGAGCTGTTTTTT. This gives the protein CASTLTPGQGAPGELFF.

The chain joins TRBV30 to TRBJ2-7; D perhaps matches TRBD1 (5 bases). CDR3 length: 13 residues. The germline gives CDR1 GTSNPN, CDR2 SVGIG (reference sequence). Trimming stripped 3 bases from V and 3 bases from J, with 12 bases between. CDR3 region: CAWSGHQGYEQYF. The CDR3 DNA is TGTGCCTGGAGCGGACACCAGGGCTACGAGCAGTACTTC.

The rearrangement links TRBV4-1 to TRBJ2-7; 11 bases align to TRBD1. Germline CDR1 MGHRA, CDR2 YSYEKL. There are 15 residues in the CDR3. The ends lost 4 bases at V and 3 bases at J; junction bases unmatched: 5. As DNA, the CDR3 is TGCGCCAGCAGCCTTGGACAGGGGGCCCTCTACGAGCAGTACTTC. Translated: CASSLGQGALYEQYF.

The chain couples TRBV2 to TRBJ2-6, with D possibly being TRBD1 or TRBD2 (5 bases each). With 8 bases removed from V and 2 bases from J, the gap between germline ends came to 16 bases. Per germline, CDR1 SNHLY and CDR2 FYNNEI. The CDR3 totals 16 residues. CDR3: CASLFEGFTGANVLTF. DNA of the CDR3: TGTGCCAGCCTATTTGAGGGGTTCACTGGGGCCAACGTCCTGACTTTC.

The chain employs TRBV29-1 and TRBJ2-1; D gene unclear. The germline V and J ends were trimmed by 7 bases and 1 base, with 14 bases remaining between them. From germline, CDR1 is SQVTM and CDR2 ANQGSEA. The CDR3 runs to 14 residues. The CDR3 DNA sequence: TGCAGCGGTACTGGATGGATATCCTACAATGAGCAGTTCTTC. Translating it yields CSGTGWISYNEQFF.

In nucleotides, the CDR3 is TGCGCCAGCAGCGGGGCAGGGAGCACAGATACGCAGTATTTT. It yields the protein CASSGAGSTDTQYF. The V gene is TRBV4-3, the J gene TRBJ2-3, with TRBD1 as a possible D gene (5 bases). V shed 5 bases and J shed 0 bases, with 9 bases lying between them. Germline V CDR1 and CDR2: LGHNA, YSLEER. This CDR3 is 14 amino acids long.

The chain joins TRBV6-1 to TRBJ1-5; D is possibly TRBD1 (5 bases). The CDR3 loop spans 15 amino acids. From germline, CDR1 is MNHNS and CDR2 SASEGT. V was trimmed by 6 bases and J by 0 bases, leaving 12 bases between them. CDR3 protein: CASSLDSNSNQPQHF. CDR3 coding DNA: TGTGCCAGCAGCCTCGACAGCAATAGCAATCAGCCCCAGCATTTT.